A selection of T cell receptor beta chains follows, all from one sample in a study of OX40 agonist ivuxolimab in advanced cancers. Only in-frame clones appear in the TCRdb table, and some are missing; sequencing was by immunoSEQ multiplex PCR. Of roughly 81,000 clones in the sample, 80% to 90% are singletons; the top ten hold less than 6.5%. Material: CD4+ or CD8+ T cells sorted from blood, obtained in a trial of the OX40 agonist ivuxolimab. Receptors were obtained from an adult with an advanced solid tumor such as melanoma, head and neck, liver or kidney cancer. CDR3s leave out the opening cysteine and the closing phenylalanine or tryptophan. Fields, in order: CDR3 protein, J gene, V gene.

ASSLKGHHSNQPQH	TRBJ1-5	TRBV5-6
ASKGGRVGTDTQY	TRBJ2-3	TRBV6-1
ASSLASGVTDTQY	TRBJ2-3	TRBV7-2
ASRGLARSGANVLT	TRBJ2-6	TRBV27
ASSYAQAHEQY	TRBJ2-7	TRBV6-6
AINEDSTYNEQF	TRBJ2-1	TRBV10-3
ASSPRSGVAGELF	TRBJ2-2	TRBV18
ATSSGAGTDTQY	TRBJ2-3	TRBV4-3
ATSRAPSGTSGTDTQY	TRBJ2-3	TRBV15
ASSSRQGPTVHENAEAF	TRBJ1-1	TRBV18
ASSRGLARTGELF	TRBJ2-2	TRBV5-1
ASSLDGQGPNTEAF	TRBJ1-1	TRBV5-1
STSGRGSQETQY	TRBJ2-5	TRBV29-1
ASSHWDSQETQY	TRBJ2-5	TRBV18
ASSYIQGSTGELF	TRBJ2-2	TRBV6-6
ASSLEGGRIDEQY	TRBJ2-7	TRBV7-2
ASSPGTSDYNEQF	TRBJ2-1	TRBV6-5
ASSPWTANTEAF	TRBJ1-1	TRBV5-1
ASTPWDRGPITEAF	TRBJ1-1	TRBV7-2
ASSLVGAGLETQY	TRBJ2-3	TRBV5-1
ASSFGQEQY	TRBJ2-7	TRBV7-9
ASSLGQLPPLYGYT	TRBJ1-2	TRBV5-1
ASSEAPVHSNQPQH	TRBJ1-5	TRBV2
ASSLDLYEQY	TRBJ2-7	TRBV7-9
AISRTSGETSYNEQF	TRBJ2-1	TRBV10-3
ASSLGLAGAENEQF	TRBJ2-1	TRBV5-1
ASSPSGRYEQY	TRBJ2-7	TRBV18
ASSLGTPGPNEQY	TRBJ2-7	TRBV25-1
ASSLGDGSGGGYT	TRBJ1-2	TRBV5-1
ASSFIPGTSGSSSYNEQF	TRBJ2-1	TRBV11-3
AISMDRAYGYT	TRBJ1-2	TRBV10-3
ASREGRYTGELF	TRBJ2-2	TRBV6-1
ASSLAGDREYGYT	TRBJ1-2	TRBV7-9
SVEAWIPSSGNTIY	TRBJ1-3	TRBV29-1
ASSLTSGGAADTQY	TRBJ2-3	TRBV7-3
ASSISSGSETQY	TRBJ2-5	TRBV19
ASRSASGRGADTQY	TRBJ2-3	TRBV19
AWSVNGREGYT	TRBJ1-2	TRBV30
AWNNHGGREGLEQF	TRBJ2-1	TRBV30
ASSLEEGTGVETQY	TRBJ2-5	TRBV5-6
SVRTGVNEGLF	TRBJ1-4	TRBV29-1
ASSLIGVAWRGFSYEQY	-	TRBV5-1